Each of the 9 T cell receptor beta chains below was sequenced from the same sample in a study of T cell responses to AZD1222 COVID-19 vaccine (dated by TCRdb to about 2021). The library was obtained by the immunoSEQ multiplex PCR assay. As stored in TCRdb, this immuneACCESS dataset retains in-frame rearrangements with V and J assigned. A fraction of the clones does not appear; measured against another copy, unresolved V genes explain less than half of the discrepancy, and the remainder lacks a known reason. Across this sample there are about 86,000 clones, with roughly 90% seen only once. The ten largest clones add up to 5.3% of the sample. The time point label for this specimen denotes: about 28 days (+/-7) after the second vaccine dose. This material consisted of peripheral blood, taken 28 days after the second AZD1222 dose. These receptors were taken from an adult who received the AZD1222 COVID-19 vaccine.

This chain joins TRBV19 and TRBJ1-1; 8 bases are a match to TRBD1. Germline V CDR1 and CDR2: LNHDA, SQIVND (reference sequence). V dropped 5 bases and J dropped 7; count of bases not matched to a gene: 6. The CDR3 totals 13 residues. CDR3 region: CASSRDRPHEAFF. In DNA, the CDR3 is TGTGCCAGTAGTCGGGACAGGCCCCATGAAGCTTTCTTT.

The CDR3 DNA follows: TGTGCCAGCACCGACAGGATGAAGAACTACGAGCAGTACGTC. It codes for CASTDRMKNYEQYV. The genes are TRBV7-9 and TRBJ2-7; D is possibly TRBD1 (6 bases). This CDR3 has 14 amino acids. Trimming took off 7 bases at V and 3 bases at J, with 16 bases between the two ends. Looked up from germline, CDR1 is SEHNR and CDR2 is FQNEAQ (reference sequence).

The V and J genes are TRBV24-1 and TRBJ2-5, with D perhaps matching TRBD1 (7 bases). The CDR3 loop spans 12 amino acids. Per the germline V gene, CDR1 is KGHDR and CDR2 is SFDVKD. The ends were cut back, 9 bases at V and 5 bases at J, with 12 bases in the middle. CDR3 coding DNA: TGTGCCACCGGAGGGGGCGATGAGACCCAGTACTTC. It is translated as CATGGGDETQYF.

V is TRBV5-4 and J is TRBJ2-7; D assignment may be TRBD1 or TRBD2 (5 bases each). Trimming removed 2 bases from V and 6 bases from J, with 12 bases in between. Germline CDR1 is SGHNT and CDR2 is YYREEE (reference sequence). CDR3 length: 13 amino acids. CDR3 in DNA: TGTGCCAGCAGCTTTTGGGGGTCTGGCGAGCAGTACGTC. It codes for CASSFWGSGEQYV.

This clone was found once. V and J are TRBV25-1 and TRBJ1-3, with D perhaps matching TRBD1 (6 bases). Per germline, CDR1 MGHDK and CDR2 SYGVNS. Trimming shortened V by 3 bases and J by 4 bases, and 13 bases separated the two germline ends. This CDR3 has 15 residues. CDR3 nucleotides: TGTGCCAGCAGTGACGCCGGGACATCAGGAAACACCATATATTTT. Amino acid sequence: CASSDAGTSGNTIYF. Variable domain in full (rest from reference TRBV25-1 and TRBJ1-3): EADIYQTPRYLVIGTGKKITLECSQTMGHDKMYWYQQDPGMELHLIHYSYGVNSTEKGDLSSESTVSRIRTEHFPLTLESARPSHTSQYLCASSDAGTSGNTIYFGEGSWLTVV.

The rearrangement uses TRBV30 and TRBJ2-7; D tentatively reads TRBD1 or TRBD2 (5 bases each). Germline V gives CDR1 GTSNPN, CDR2 SVGIG (reference sequence). The length of the CDR3 is 14 residues. The ends were cut back, 4 bases at V and 6 bases at J, with 19 bases in the middle. CDR3 coding DNA: TGTGCCTGGACTCACTTCCTCGGGGCCGGCGAGCAGTACTTC. It is translated as CAWTHFLGAGEQYF. The full variable domain, completed using reference TRBV30 and TRBJ2-7, is SQTIHQWPATLVQPVGSPLSLECTVEGTSNPNLYWYRQAAGRGLQLLFYSVGIGQISSEVPQNLSASRPQDRQFILSSKKLLLSDSGFYLCAWTHFLGAGEQYFGPGTRLTVT.

The J gene is TRBJ2-5, the V gene TRBV19, with D unclear. This CDR3 has 12 residues. Germline CDR1 is LNHDA and CDR2 is SQIVND (reference sequence). V lost 3 bases and J lost 2, with 4 bases in between. CDR3 sequence (DNA): TGTGCCAGTAGTATGACACAAGAGACCCAGTACTTC. It encodes CASSMTQETQYF.

This rearrangement joins TRBV19 to TRBJ2-1; no definite D call. This CDR3 spans 13 amino acids. The germline V and J ends were trimmed by 5 bases and 5 bases, with 10 bases remaining between them. Germline loops: CDR1 LNHDA, CDR2 SQIVND (reference sequence). The CDR3 is CASSEPVHNEQFF. CDR3 in DNA: TGTGCCAGTAGTGAACCAGTACACAATGAGCAGTTCTTC.

The V gene is TRBV7-9, the J gene TRBJ2-7; D ambiguous. The V gene lost 7 bases and the J gene lost 7 bases, with 11 bases spanning the gap. This CDR3 has 11 residues. Germline loops: CDR1 SEHNR, CDR2 FQNEAQ (reference sequence). Here the CDR3 reads CASTLSREQYF. The CDR3 region has the DNA TGTGCCAGCACCCTAAGCCGGGAGCAGTACTTC.